The text below deals with one TCR beta chain. Source study methods: How many nucleated cells were present was estimated from reference gene primer amplification. Generated by immunoSEQ multiplex PCR, the TCRdb table keeps only in-frame clones and is missing some. Clone size and V and J calls were adopted from that table, with D and trimming inferred from the DNA. The data show about 58,000 clones, with around four fifths seen just once and around 32% held by the top ten. Trimming cost V 3 bases and J 7 bases; bases outside gene matches: 12. The CDR3 runs to 17 residues. Per the germline V gene, CDR1 is SGHKS and CDR2 is YYEKEE (reference sequence). This record comes from a study of blood T cell repertoires in COVID-19. As for the study in general: Whether acute or convalescent, the COVID-19 samples came from the United States, Italy and Spain. In each case, the material was cDNA or gDNA derived from T cells, B-cell-depleted T cells, or PBMCs.

The sequencing sample was made of peripheral blood. The J gene is TRBJ1-4, the V gene TRBV5-5; 10 bases are shared with TRBD1. The sequence came from a human donor in a cohort sampled during active COVID-19. Written as DNA, the CDR3 is TGTGCCAGCAGCTCGTCGGTCGGACAGGGGGGCGGTGAAAAACTGTTTTTT. Translated, it gives CASSSSVGQGGGEKLFF.